These T cell receptor beta chains were read from a single sample in a study of CD8 T cells in Susac syndrome. MiXCR, applied by TCRdb to the immunoSEQ multiplex PCR reads, yields one record per CDR3 protein. The table shows around 190,000 distinct CDR3 sequences, with around 94% occurring only once. The sequenced sample consisted of CD4+ T cells from PBMCs. The receptors stem from a human donor with Susac syndrome. Both conserved end residues are part of each CDR3. The D gene is left open where the match is weak. Part of the rows lack a size; the others show once, few, many or a class for expanded clones.

TRBD1 | TRBJ2-7 | . | TRBV29-1 | CSVATGQDSYEQYF | TGCAGCGTGGCCACGGGACAGGACTCCTACGAGCAGTACTTC
. | TRBJ1-1 | once | TRBV29-1 | CSVVGHSERTEAFF | TGCAGCGTTGTGGGACATTCTGAACGGACTGAAGCTTTCTTT
. | TRBJ1-4 | . | TRBV4-3 | CASSQDHGRDNEKLFF | TGCGCCAGCAGCCAAGATCATGGGCGGGATAATGAAAAACTGTTTTTT
TRBD1 | TRBJ2-7 | . | TRBV11-2 | CASSPWTGTVPYEQYF | TGTGCCAGCAGCCCCTGGACAGGGACCGTCCCCTACGAGCAGTACTTC
. | TRBJ1-2 | . | TRBV29-1 | CSVDSGRYGYTF | TGCAGCGTTGATTCAGGGCGCTATGGCTACACCTTC
. | TRBJ1-6 | once | TRBV7-9 | CASSPSYGDSPLHF | TGTGCCAGCAGCCCCAGTTACGGGGATTCACCCCTCCACTTT
. | TRBJ1-2 | . | TRBV6-5 | CASSYSRGEGGYTF | TGTGCCAGCAGTTACTCGAGGGGGGAAGGGGGCTACACCTTC
TRBD1 | TRBJ2-3 | . | TRBV4-3 | CASSQGDRGTDTQYF | TGCGCCAGCAGCCAAGGGGACAGGGGAACAGATACGCAGTATTTT
TRBD1 | TRBJ2-5 | . | TRBV4-2 | CASSQQQGSGETQYF | TGTGCCAGCAGCCAGCAACAGGGGTCAGGTGAGACCCAGTACTTC
TRBD2 | TRBJ2-3 | . | TRBV20-1 | CSALRRGAGDTQYF | TGCAGTGCCCTCCGGCGGGGGGCGGGAGATACGCAGTATTTT
TRBD2 | TRBJ2-3 | once | TRBV6-5 | CASSYTRTSGGTDTQYF | TGTGCCAGCAGTTACACCAGGACTAGCGGGGGCACAGATACGCAGTATTTT